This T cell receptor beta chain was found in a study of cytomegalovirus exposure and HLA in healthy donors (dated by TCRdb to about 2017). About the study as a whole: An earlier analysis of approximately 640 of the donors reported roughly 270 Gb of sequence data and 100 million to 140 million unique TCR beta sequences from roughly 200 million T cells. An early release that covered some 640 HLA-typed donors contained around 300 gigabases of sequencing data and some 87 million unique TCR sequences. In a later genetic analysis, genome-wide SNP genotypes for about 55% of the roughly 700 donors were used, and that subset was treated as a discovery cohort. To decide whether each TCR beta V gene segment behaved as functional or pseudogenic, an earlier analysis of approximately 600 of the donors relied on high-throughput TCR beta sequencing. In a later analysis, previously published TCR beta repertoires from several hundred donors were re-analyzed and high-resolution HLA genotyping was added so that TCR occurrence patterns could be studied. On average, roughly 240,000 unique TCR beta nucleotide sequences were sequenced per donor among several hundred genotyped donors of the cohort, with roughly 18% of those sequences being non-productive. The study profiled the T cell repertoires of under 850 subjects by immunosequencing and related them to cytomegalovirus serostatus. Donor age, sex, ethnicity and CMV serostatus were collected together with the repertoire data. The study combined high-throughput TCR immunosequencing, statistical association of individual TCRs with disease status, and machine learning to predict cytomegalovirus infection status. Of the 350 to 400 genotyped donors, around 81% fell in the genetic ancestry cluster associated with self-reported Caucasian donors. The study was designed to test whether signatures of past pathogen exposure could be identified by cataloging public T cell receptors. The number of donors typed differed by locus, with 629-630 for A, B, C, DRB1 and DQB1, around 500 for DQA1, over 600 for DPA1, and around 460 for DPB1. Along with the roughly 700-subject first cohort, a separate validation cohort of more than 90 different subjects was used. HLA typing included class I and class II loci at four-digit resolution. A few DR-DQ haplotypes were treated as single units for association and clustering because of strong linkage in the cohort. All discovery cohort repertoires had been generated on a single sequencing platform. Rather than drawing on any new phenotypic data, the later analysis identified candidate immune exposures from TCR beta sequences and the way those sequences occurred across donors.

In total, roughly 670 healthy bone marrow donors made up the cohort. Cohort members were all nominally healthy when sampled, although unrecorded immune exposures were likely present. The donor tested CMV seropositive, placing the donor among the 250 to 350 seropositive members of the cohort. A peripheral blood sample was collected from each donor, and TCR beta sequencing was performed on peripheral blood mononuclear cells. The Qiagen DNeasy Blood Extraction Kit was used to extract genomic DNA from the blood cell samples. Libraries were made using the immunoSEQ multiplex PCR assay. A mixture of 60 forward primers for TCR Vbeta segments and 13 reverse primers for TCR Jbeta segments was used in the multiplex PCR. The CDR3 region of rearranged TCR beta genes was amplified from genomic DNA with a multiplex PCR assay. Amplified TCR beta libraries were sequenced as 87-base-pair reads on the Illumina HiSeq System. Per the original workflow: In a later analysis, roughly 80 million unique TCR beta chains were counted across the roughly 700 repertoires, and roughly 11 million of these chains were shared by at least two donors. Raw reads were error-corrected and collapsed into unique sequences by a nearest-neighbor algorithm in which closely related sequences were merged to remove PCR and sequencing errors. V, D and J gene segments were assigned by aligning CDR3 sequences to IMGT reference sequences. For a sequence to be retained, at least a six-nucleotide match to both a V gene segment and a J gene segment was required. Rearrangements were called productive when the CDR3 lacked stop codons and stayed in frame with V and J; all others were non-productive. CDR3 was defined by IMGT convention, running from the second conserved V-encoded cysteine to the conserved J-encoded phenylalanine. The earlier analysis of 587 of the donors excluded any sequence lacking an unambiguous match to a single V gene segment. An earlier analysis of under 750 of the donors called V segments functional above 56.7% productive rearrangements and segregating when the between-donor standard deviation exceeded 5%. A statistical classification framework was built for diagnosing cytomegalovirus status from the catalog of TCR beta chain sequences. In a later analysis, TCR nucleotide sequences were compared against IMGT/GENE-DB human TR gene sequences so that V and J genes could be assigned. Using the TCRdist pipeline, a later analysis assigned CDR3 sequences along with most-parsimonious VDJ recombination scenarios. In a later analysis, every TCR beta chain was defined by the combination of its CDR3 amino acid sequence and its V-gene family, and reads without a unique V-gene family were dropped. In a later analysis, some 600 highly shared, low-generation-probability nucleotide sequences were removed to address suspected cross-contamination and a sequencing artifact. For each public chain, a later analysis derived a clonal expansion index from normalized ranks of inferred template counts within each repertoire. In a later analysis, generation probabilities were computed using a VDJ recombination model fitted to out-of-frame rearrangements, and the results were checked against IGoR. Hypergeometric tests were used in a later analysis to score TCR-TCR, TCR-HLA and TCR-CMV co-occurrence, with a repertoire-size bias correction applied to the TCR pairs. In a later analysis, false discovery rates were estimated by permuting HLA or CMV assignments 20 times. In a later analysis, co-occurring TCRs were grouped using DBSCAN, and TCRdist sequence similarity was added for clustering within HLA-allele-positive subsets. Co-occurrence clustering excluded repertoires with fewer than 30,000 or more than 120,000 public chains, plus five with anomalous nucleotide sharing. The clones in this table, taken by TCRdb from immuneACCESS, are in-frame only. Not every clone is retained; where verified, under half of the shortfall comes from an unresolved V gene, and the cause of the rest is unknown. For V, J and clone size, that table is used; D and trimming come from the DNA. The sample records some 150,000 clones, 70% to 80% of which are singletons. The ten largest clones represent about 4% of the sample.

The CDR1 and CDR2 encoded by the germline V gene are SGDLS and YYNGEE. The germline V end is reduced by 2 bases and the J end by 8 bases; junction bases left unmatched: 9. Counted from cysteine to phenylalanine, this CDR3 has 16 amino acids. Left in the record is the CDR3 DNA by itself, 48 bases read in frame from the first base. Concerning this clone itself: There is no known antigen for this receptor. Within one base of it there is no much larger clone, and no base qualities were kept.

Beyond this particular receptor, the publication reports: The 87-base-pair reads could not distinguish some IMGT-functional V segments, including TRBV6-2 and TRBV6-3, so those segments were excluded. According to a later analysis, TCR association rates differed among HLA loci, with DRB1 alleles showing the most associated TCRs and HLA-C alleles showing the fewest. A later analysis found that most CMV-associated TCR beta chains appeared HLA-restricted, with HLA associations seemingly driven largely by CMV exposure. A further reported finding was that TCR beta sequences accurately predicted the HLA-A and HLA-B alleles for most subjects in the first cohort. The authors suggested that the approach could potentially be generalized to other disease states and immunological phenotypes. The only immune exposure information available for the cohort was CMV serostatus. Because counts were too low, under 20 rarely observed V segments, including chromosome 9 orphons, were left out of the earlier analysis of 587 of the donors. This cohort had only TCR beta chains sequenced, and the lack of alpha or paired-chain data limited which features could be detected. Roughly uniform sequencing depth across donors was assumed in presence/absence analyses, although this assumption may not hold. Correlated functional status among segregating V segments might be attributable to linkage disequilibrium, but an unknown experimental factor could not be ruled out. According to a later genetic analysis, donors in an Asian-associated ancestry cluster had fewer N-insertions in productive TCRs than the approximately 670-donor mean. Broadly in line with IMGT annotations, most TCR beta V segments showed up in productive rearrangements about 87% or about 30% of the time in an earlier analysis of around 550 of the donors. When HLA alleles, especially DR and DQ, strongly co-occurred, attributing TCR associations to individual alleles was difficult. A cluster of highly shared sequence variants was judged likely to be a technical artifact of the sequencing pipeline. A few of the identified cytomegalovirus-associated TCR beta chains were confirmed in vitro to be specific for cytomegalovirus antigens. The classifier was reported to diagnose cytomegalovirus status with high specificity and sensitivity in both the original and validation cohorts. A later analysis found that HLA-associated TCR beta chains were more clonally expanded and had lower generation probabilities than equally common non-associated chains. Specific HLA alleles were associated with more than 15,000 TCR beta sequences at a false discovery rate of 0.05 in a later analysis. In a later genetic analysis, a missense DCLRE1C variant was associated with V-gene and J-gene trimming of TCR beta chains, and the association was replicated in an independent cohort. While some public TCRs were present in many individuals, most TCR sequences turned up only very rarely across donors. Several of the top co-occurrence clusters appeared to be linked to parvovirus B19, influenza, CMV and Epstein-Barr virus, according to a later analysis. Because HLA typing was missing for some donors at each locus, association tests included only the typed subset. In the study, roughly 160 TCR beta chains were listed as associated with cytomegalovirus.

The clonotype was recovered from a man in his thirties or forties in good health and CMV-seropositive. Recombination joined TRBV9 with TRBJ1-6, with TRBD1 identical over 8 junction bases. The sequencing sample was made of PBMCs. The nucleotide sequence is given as TGTGCCAGCAGCGTGCCTGTACAGGGGGGCGATTCACCCCTCCACTTT. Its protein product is CASSVPVQGGDSPLHF.